The 5 T cell receptor beta chains below come from one sample, sequenced in a study of cytomegalovirus exposure and HLA in healthy donors. 13 Jbeta primers and 60 Vbeta primers were used for the PCR. The table came from immunoSEQ multiplex PCR; TCRdb's copy has only in-frame clones and leaves some out. Among approximately 140,000 clones listed, roughly 79% were seen once. Source material: PBMCs. The receptors originated from a woman aged 45-59 years in good health and CMV-seronegative.

V is TRBV4-2 and J is TRBJ2-1; TRBD2 matches 14 bases. The CDR3 is 15 amino acids. Germline V gene lookup returns CDR1 LGHNA and CDR2 YNFKEQ. The junction had 6 bases not matched to a gene; V was cut back by 6 bases and J by 8 bases. The CDR3 sequence: CASRMGTSGSDEQFF. CDR3 bases: TGTGCCAGCAGAATGGGGACTAGCGGGAGCGATGAGCAGTTCTTC.

The J gene is TRBJ2-3, the V gene TRBV25-1; perhaps TRBD2 as D (5 bases). This CDR3 comprises 14 residues. Between the trimmed V and J ends, which lost 4 bases and 0 bases, there was a span of 8 bases. Germline V gives CDR1 MGHDK, CDR2 SYGVNS. In nucleotides, the CDR3 is TGTGCCAGCAGTGCGAGGACTAGCACAGATACGCAGTATTTT. This codes for CASSARTSTDTQYF.

The V and J genes are TRBV30 and TRBJ1-6, with D possibly being TRBD1 (6 bases). Trimming removed 1 base at V and 6 bases at J, with 10 bases between. This CDR3 contains 14 residues. Germline V gene lookup returns CDR1 GTSNPN and CDR2 SVGIG (reference sequence). CDR3 loop: CAWSGTEVNSPLHF. The CDR3 DNA follows: TGTGCCTGGAGTGGGACAGAAGTTAATTCACCCCTCCACTTT. The full variable domain, rest sourced from reference TRBV30 and TRBJ1-6, is SQTIHQWPATLVQPVGSPLSLECTVEGTSNPNLYWYRQAAGRGLQLLFYSVGIGQISSEVPQNLSASRPQDRQFILSSKKLLLSDSGFYLCAWSGTEVNSPLHFGNGTRLTVT.

The chain links TRBV19 to TRBJ2-2; 8 nucleotides agree with TRBD1. J gave up 0 bases and V 8 bases, and 5 bases lay outside the gene matches. The CDR3 length is 15 residues. Germline V gives CDR1 LNHDA, CDR2 SQIVND (reference sequence). The CDR3 is CASDGGQANTGELFF. CDR3 DNA: TGTGCCAGTGACGGGGGACAGGCGAACACCGGGGAGCTGTTTTTT. Full variable domain (remainder filled in from reference TRBV19 and TRBJ2-2): DGGITQSPKYLFRKEGQNVTLSCEQNLNHDAMYWYRQDPGQGLRLIYYSQIVNDFQKGDIAEGYSVSREKKESFPLTVTSAQKNPTAFYLCASDGGQANTGELFFGEGSRLTVL.

The chain combines TRBV4-1 with TRBJ2-7; 10 bases match TRBD1. V lost 2 bases and J lost 5; bases outside the gene matches: 12. Germline values: CDR1 MGHRA, CDR2 YSYEKL. CDR3 length: 17 residues. CDR3 protein: CASSQWGGGTGDHEQYF. The CDR3 region has the DNA TGCGCCAGCAGCCAATGGGGCGGAGGGACAGGGGACCACGAGCAGTACTTC.